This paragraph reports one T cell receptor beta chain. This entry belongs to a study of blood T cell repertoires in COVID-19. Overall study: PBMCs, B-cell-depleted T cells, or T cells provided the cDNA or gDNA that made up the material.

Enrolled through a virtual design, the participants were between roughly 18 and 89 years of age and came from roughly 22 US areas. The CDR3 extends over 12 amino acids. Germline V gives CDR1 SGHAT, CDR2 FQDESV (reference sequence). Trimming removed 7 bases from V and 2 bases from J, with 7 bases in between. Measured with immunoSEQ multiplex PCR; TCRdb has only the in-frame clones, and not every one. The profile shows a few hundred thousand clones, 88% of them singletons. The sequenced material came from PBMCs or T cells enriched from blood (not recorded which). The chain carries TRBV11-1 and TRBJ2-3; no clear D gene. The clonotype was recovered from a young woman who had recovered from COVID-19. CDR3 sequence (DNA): TGTGCCAGCACCCGCGACACAGATACGCAGTATTTT. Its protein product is CASTRDTDTQYF.